This T cell receptor beta chain was sequenced in a study of cytomegalovirus exposure and HLA in healthy donors. Study-level results: The productive fraction for most TCR beta V segments was about 90% or about 30% in an earlier analysis. According to a later analysis, donors in an Asian-associated ancestry cluster reportedly had fewer N-insertions than the approximately 720-donor mean. Apart from CMV serostatus, no immune exposure information was available. The authors assumed roughly uniform sequencing depth across donors for presence/absence analyses.

Per germline, CDR1 MDHEN and CDR2 SYDVKM. The CDR3 totals 12 residues. V lost 2 bases and J 5 bases, leaving 6 bases between the germline ends. The PCR employed 60 Vbeta primers together with 13 Jbeta primers. Sequenced by immunoSEQ multiplex PCR; TCRdb stores in-frame clones only, minus some. The sample includes some 270,000 clones, about four fifths of them seen just once. Concerning this clone itself: Antigen specificity is unknown.

The sample taken for sequencing was PBMCs. The receptor's source is a girl aged 2 to 9 in good health and CMV-seronegative. This chain connects TRBV28 to TRBJ1-2, with D unclear. Written as DNA, the CDR3 is TGTGCCAGCAGTTTACCCCCGTATGGCTACACCTTC. This codes for CASSLPPYGYTF.